These 5 T cell receptor beta chains were sequenced from one sample in a study of neurological immune-mediated disorders. TCRdb called the 5' RACE reads again in MiXCR, with one record for every CDR3 protein. This table has fewer than 40,000 distinct CDR3 sequences, approximately 4.4% appearing once. Input material: CD4+ T cells from blood. The receptor source for this set is a man aged 18 to 29 in good health.

This clonotype was counted many times. The rearrangement joins TRBV19 to TRBJ1-5; D remains ambiguous. V dropped 7 bases and J dropped 0 bases, with 10 bases sitting between them. The CDR3 extends over 14 amino acids. Germline loops: CDR1 LNHDA, CDR2 SQIVND (reference sequence). The CDR3 sequence: CASTNTASNQPQHF. DNA for the CDR3: TGTGCCAGTACCAACACAGCTAGCAATCAGCCCCAGCATTTT.

This clonotype was detected many times. The chain couples TRBV18 to TRBJ1-3; 9 bases fit TRBD1. This CDR3 is built from 15 residues. V was pared by 3 bases and J by 2 bases, with 2 bases of the junction left unmatched. Germline V gene lookup returns CDR1 KGHSH and CDR2 LQKENI. CDR3 loop: CASSPGQGAGNTIYF. CDR3 DNA: TGTGCCAGCTCACCGGGACAGGGAGCTGGAAACACCATATATTTT. The full variable domain, completed using reference TRBV18 and TRBJ1-3, is NAGVMQNPRHLVRRRGQEARLRCSPMKGHSHVYWYRQLPEEGLKFMVYLQKENIIDESGMPKERFSAEFPKEGPSILRIQQVVRGDSAAYFCASSPGQGAGNTIYFGEGSWLTVV.

This clonotype was recorded at least ten times. In DNA, the CDR3 is TGCAGCGCTTCCAGGGTTTTGAGCCCTGAAGCTTTCTTT. This gives the protein CSASRVLSPEAFF. V usage is TRBV29-1 and J usage is TRBJ1-1, with TRBD1 as a possible D gene (5 bases). The germline CDR1 and CDR2 sequences are SQVTM and ANQGSEA. Trimming left V 7 bases short and J 6 bases short, with 18 bases between. This CDR3 comprises 13 residues.

This clonotype was seen ten or more times. The chain has TRBV12-3 or TRBV12-4 and TRBJ2-7, with D perhaps TRBD2 (5 bases). This CDR3 is 15 amino acids long. V lost 1 base, J lost 4 bases, and 14 bases lay in between. The CDR3 is CASSLGKRAAYEQYF. The CDR3 coding sequence is TGTGCCAGCAGTTTAGGAAAGAGGGCTGCGTACGAGCAGTACTTC.

In this sample, this clonotype turned up many times. The rearrangement links TRBV18 to TRBJ1-1, with 9 bases identical to TRBD1. Germline assignment: CDR1 KGHSH and CDR2 LQKENI. The V gene end was trimmed by 6 bases and the J gene end by 3 bases; junction bases not matched to a gene: 8. This CDR3 has 15 residues. The CDR3: CASSTQGAGDTEAFF. The DNA of the CDR3 is TGTGCCAGCTCGACACAGGGGGCTGGGGACACTGAAGCTTTCTTT.